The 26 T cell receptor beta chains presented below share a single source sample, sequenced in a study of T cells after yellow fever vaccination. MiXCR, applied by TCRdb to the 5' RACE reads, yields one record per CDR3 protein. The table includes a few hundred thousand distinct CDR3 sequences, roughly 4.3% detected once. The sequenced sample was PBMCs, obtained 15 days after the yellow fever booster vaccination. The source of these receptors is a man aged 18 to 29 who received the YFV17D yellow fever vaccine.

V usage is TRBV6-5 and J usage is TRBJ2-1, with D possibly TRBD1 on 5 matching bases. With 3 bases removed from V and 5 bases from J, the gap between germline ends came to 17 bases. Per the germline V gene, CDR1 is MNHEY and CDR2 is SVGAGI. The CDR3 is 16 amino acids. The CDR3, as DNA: TGTGCCAGCAGTTATGGTAGTGAGTGGGGCCACAATGAGCAGTTCTTC. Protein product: CASSYGSEWGHNEQFF.

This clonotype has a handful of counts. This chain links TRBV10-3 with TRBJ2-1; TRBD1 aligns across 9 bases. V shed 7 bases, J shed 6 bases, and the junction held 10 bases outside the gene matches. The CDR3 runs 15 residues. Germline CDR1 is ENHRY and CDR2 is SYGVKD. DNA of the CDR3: TGTGCCATCATGGAGGGGACAGGGAGATTCAATGAGCAGTTCTTC. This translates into CAIMEGTGRFNEQFF.

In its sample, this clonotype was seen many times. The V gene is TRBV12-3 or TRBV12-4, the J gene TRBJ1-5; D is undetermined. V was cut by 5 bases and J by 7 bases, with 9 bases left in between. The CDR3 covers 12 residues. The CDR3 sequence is CASSRVWQPQHF. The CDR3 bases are TGTGCCAGCAGTCGGGTTTGGCAGCCCCAGCATTTT.

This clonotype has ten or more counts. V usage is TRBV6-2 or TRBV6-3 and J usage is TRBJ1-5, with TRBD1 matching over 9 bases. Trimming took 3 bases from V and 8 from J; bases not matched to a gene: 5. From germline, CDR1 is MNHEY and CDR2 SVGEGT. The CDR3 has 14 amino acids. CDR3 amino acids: CASSYGQGMEPQHF. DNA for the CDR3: TGTGCCAGCAGTTATGGACAGGGGATGGAGCCCCAGCATTTT.

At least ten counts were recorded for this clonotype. The CDR3 nucleotides are TGTGCCGTGGGTTCACCCCTCCACTTT. It translates to CAVGSPLHF. The chain couples TRBV6-6 to TRBJ1-6, with D unclear. V lost 11 bases and J 9 bases, leaving 5 bases between the germline ends. CDR3 size: 9 residues. The germline gives CDR1 MNHNY, CDR2 SVGAGI (reference sequence).

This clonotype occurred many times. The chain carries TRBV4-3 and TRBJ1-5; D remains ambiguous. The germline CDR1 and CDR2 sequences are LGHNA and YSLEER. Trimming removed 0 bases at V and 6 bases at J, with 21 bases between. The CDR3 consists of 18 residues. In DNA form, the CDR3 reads TGCGCCAGCAGCCAAGATTGGATGCGGGGTGTCGTGAGTCAGCCCCAGCATTTT. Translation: CASSQDWMRGVVSQPQHF.

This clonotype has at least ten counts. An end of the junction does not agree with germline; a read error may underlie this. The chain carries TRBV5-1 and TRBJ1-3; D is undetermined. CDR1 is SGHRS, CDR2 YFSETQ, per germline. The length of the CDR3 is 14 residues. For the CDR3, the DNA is TGCGCCAGCAGCGAGGGCCTCGGTGGAAACACCATATGTTTT. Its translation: CASSEGLGGNTICF.

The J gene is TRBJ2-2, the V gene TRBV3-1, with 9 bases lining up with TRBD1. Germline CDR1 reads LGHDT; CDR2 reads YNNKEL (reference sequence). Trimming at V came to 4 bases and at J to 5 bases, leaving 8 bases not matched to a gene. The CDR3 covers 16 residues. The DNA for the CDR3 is TGTGCCAGCAGCCTAATCGGACAGGGGTATACCGGGGAGCTGTTTTTT. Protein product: CASSLIGQGYTGELFF.

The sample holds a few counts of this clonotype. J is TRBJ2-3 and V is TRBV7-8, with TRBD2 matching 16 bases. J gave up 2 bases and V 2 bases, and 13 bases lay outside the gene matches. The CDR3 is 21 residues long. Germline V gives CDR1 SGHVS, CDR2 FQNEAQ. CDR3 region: CASSLPPRGLAGGEHTDTQYF. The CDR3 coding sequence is TGTGCCAGCAGCTTACCCCCCCGGGGACTAGCGGGGGGGGAACACACAGATACGCAGTATTTT.

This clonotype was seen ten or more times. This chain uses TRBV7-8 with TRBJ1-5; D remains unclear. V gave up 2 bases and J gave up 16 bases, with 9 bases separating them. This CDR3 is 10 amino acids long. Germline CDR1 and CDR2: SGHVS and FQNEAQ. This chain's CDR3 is CASSLTHPHF. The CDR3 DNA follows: TGTGCCAGCAGCTTAACCCACCCCCATTTT.

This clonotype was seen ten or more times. For the CDR3, the DNA is TGCGCCAGCAGCTTGGGACCCGCGATCAACACCGGGGAGCTGTTTTTT. This encodes CASSLGPAINTGELFF. The chain has TRBV5-1 and TRBJ2-2; D ambiguous. Germline CDR1 SGHRS, CDR2 YFSETQ. V was pared by 0 bases and J by 2 bases, with 11 bases between. The CDR3 runs 16 residues.

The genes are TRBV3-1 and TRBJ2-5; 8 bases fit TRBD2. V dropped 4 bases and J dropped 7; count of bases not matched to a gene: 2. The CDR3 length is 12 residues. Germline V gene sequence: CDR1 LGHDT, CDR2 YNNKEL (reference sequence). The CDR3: CASSPAGGTQYF. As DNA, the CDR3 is TGTGCCAGCAGCCCTGCGGGGGGGACCCAGTACTTC.

The CDR3: CASTEYQTQYF. The CDR3 nucleotides are TGTGCCAGCACCGAGTACCAGACCCAGTACTTC. V gene TRBV6-5 combines with J gene TRBJ2-5; no clear D gene. The V and J ends lost 7 bases and 6 bases respectively, with 9 bases between them. Germline lookup yields CDR1 MNHEY and CDR2 SVGAGI. This CDR3 is 11 amino acids long.

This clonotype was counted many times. DNA of the CDR3: TGCAGCGGGTATAAGTTGATGAACACTGAAGCTTTCTTT. This encodes CSGYKLMNTEAFF. The chain uses TRBV29-1 and TRBJ1-1; D gene uncertain. This CDR3 comprises 13 residues. V lost 7 bases and J lost 0, with 12 bases in between. Germline CDR1 SQVTM, CDR2 ANQGSEA.

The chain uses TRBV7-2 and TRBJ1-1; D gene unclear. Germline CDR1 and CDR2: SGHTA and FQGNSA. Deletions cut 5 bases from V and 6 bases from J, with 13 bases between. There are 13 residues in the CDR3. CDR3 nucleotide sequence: TGTGCCAGCAGCCCAACGACGGTTTCTGAAGCTTTCTTT. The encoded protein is CASSPTTVSEAFF.

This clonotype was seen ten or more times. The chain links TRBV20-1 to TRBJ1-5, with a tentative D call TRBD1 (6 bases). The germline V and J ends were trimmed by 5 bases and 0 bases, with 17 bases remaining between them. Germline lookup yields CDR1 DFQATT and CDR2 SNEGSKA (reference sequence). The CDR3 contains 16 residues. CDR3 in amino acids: CSAGAQGFPSNQPQHF. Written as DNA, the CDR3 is TGCAGTGCTGGGGCACAGGGATTTCCTAGCAATCAGCCCCAGCATTTT.

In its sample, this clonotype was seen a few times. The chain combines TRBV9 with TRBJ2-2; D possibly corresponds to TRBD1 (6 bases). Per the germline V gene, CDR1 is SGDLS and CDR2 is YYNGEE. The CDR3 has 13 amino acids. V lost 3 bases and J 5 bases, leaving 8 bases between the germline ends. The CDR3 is CASSGQVTGELFF. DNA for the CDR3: TGTGCCAGCAGCGGACAGGTAACCGGGGAGCTGTTTTTT.

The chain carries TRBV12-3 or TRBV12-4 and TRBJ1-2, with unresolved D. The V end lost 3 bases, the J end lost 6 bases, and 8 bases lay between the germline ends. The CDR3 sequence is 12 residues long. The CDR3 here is CASSLGFDGYTF. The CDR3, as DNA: TGTGCCAGCAGTTTGGGCTTTGATGGCTACACCTTC.

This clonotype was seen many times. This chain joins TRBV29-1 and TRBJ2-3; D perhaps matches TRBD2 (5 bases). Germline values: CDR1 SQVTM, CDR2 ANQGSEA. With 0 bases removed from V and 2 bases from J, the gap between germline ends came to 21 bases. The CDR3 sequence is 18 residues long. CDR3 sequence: CSVEDWAPGNVPTDTQYF. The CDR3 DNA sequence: TGCAGCGTTGAAGATTGGGCCCCCGGGAACGTCCCCACAGATACGCAGTATTTT.

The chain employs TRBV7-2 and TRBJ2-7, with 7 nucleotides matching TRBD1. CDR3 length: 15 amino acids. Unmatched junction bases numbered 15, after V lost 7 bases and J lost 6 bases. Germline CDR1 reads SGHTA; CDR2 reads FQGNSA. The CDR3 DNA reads TGTGCCAGCACCAAAAGATTAGGGGGCGAAGGCGAGCAGTACTTC. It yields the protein CASTKRLGGEGEQYF.

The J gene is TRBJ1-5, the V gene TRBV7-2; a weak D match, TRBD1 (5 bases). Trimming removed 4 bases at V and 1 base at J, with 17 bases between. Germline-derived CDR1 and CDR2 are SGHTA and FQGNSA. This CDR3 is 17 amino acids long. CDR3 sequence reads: CASSWGGGIGSNQPQHF. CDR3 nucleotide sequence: TGTGCCAGCAGCTGGGGTGGGGGGATTGGCAGCAATCAGCCCCAGCATTTT.

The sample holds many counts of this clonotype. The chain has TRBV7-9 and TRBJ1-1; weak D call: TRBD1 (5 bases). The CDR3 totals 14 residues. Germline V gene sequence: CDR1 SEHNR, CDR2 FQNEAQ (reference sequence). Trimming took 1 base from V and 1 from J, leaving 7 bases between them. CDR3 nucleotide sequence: TGTGCCAGCAGCTTAGGAGGACAGAACACTGAAGCTTTCTTT. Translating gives CASSLGGQNTEAFF.

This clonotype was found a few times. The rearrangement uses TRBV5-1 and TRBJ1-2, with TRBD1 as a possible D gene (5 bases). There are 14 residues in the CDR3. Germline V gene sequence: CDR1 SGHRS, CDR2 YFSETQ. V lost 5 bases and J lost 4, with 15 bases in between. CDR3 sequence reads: CASRQQGASYGYTF. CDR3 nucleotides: TGCGCCAGCAGGCAGCAGGGTGCTAGCTATGGCTACACCTTC.

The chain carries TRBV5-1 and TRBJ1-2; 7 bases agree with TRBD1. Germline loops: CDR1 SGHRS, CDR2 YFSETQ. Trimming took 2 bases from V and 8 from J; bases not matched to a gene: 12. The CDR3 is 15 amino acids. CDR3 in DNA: TGCGCCAGCAGCTTCACCGGACAGGCAGTTGGAGGCTACACCTTC. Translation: CASSFTGQAVGGYTF.

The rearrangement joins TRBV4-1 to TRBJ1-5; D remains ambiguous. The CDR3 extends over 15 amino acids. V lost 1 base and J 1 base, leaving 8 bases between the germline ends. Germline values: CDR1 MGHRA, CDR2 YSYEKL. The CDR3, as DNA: TGCGCCAGCAGCCAAGCCAGGACGAGCAATCAGCCCCAGCATTTT. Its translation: CASSQARTSNQPQHF.

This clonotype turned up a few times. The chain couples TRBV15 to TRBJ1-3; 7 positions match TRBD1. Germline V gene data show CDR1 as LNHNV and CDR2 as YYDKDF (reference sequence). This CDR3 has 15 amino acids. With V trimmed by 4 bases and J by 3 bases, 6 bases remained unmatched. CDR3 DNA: TGTGCCACCAGCAACGAGGGGGCGCGTGGAAACACCATATATTTT. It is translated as CATSNEGARGNTIYF.